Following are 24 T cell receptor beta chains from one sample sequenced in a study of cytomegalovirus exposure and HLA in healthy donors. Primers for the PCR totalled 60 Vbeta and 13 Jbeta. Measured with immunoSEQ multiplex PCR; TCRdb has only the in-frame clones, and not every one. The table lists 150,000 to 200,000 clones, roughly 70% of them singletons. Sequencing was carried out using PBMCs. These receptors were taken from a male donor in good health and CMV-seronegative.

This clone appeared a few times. The CDR3 loop reads CASGPGSGTSVPDTQYF. CDR3 in DNA: TGTGCTAGTGGTCCAGGGTCCGGGACTAGCGTCCCAGATACGCAGTATTTT. The chain joins TRBV12-5 to TRBJ2-3; 10 bases are a match to TRBD2. The CDR3 contains 17 residues. From germline, CDR1 is LGHNT and CDR2 FRNRAP. With 5 bases clipped from V and 4 bases from J, the junction kept 12 bases outside the gene matches.

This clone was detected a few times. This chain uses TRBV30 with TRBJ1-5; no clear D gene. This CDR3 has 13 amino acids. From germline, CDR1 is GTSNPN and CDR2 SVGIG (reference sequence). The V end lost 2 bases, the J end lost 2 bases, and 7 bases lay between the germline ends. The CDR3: CAWSRDRNQPQHF. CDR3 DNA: TGTGCCTGGAGTCGGGATCGCAATCAGCCCCAGCATTTT.

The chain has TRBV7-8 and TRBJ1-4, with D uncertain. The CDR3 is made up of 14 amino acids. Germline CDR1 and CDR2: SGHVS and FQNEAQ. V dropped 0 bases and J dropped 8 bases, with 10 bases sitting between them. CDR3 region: CASSLAGISEKLFF. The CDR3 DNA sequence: TGTGCCAGCAGCTTAGCGGGTATTAGCGAAAAACTGTTTTTT.

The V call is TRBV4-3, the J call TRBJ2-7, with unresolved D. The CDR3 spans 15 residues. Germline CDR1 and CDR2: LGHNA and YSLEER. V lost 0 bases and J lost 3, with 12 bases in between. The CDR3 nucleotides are TGCGCCAGCAGCCAAGATACCGGTCCAAGCTACGAGCAGTACTTC. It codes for CASSQDTGPSYEQYF.

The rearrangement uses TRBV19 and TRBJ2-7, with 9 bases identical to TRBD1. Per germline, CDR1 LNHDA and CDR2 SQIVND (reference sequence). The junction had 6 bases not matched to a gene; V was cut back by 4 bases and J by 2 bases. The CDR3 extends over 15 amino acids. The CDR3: CASSTPGQGTYEQYF. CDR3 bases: TGTGCCAGTAGTACGCCGGGACAGGGCACCTACGAGCAGTACTTC. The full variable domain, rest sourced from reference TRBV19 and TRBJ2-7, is DGGITQSPKYLFRKEGQNVTLSCEQNLNHDAMYWYRQDPGQGLRLIYYSQIVNDFQKGDIAEGYSVSREKKESFPLTVTSAQKNPTAFYLCASSTPGQGTYEQYFGPGTRLTVT.

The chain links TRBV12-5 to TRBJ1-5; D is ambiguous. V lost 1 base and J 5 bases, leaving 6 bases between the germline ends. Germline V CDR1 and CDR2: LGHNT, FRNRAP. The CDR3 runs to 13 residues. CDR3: CASGLGGDQPQHF. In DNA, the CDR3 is TGTGCTAGTGGTTTGGGGGGAGATCAGCCCCAGCATTTT.

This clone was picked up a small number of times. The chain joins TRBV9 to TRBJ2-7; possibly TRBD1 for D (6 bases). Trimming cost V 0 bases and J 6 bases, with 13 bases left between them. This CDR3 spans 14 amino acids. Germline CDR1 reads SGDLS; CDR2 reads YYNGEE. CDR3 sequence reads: CASSVDAGAGEQYF. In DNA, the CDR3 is TGTGCCAGCAGCGTAGATGCAGGGGCTGGCGAGCAGTACTTC.

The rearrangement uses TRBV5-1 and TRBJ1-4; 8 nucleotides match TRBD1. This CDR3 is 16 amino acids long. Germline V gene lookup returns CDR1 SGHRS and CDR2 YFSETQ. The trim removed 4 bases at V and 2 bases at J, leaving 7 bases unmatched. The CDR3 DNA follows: TGCGCCAGCAGCAACGGACAGGGATCGACTAATGAAAAACTGTTTTTT. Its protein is CASSNGQGSTNEKLFF.

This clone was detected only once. The CDR3 sequence: CASSFPGGARTGYTF. CDR3 DNA: TGTGCCAGCAGCTTTCCGGGAGGGGCGCGGACTGGCTACACCTTC. This chain links TRBV12-1 with TRBJ1-2. TRBV12-1 is assigned pseudogene status. The CDR3 spans 15 residues.

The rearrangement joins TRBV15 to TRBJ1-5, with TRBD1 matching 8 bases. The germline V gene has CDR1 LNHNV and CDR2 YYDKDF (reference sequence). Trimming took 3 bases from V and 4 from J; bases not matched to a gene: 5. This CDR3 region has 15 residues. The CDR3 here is CATSRRTGNNQPQHF. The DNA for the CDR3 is TGTGCCACCAGCAGGCGGACAGGGAATAATCAGCCCCAGCATTTT. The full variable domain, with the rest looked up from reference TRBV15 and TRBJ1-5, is DAMVIQNPRYQVTQFGKPVTLSCSQTLNHNVMYWYQQKSSQAPKLLFHYYDKDFNNEADTPDNFQSRRPNTSFCFLDIRSPGLGDTAMYLCATSRRTGNNQPQHFGDGTRLSIL.

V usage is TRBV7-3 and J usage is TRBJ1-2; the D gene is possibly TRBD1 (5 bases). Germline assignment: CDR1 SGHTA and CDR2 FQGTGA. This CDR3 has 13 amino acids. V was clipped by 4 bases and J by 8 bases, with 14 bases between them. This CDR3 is CASSSRGGEGYTF. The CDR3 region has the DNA TGTGCCAGCAGCTCCCGGGGGGGAGAAGGCTACACCTTC.

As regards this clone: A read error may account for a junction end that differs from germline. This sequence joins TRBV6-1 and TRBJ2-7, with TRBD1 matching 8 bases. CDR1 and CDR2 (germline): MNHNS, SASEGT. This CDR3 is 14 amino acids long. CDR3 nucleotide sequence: TGTGCCAGCAGTGCCGGACAGGGAATCTACGGGCAGTACTTC. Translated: CASSAGQGIYGQYF.

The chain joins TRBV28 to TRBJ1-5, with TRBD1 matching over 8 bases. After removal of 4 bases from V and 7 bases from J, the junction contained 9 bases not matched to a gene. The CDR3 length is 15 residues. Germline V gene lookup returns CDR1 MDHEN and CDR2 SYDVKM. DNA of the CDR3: TGTGCCAGCAGTTCACCCCACAGGGGGTACCAGCCCCAGCATTTT. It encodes CASSSPHRGYQPQHF.

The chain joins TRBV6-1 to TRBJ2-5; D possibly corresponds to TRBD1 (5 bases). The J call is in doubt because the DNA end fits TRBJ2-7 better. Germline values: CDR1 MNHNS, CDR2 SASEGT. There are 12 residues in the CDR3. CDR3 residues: CAIWTNSHEQYF. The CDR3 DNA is TGTGCCATCTGGACAAATAGTCACGAGCAGTACTTC.

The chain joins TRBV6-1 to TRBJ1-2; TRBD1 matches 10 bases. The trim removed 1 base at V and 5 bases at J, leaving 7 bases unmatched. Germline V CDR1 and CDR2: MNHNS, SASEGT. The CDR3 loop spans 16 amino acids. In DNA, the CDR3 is TGTGCCAGCAGTGAAGGGACCGGGACAGGGGCTTATGGCTACACCTTC. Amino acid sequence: CASSEGTGTGAYGYTF.

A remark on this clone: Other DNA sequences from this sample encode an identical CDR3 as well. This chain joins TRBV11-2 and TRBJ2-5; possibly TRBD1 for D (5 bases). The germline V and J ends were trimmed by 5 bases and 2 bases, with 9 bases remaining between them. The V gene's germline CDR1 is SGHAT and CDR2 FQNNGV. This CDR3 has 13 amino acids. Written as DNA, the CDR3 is TGTGCCAGCAGCCTGACAGATCAAGAGACCCAGTACTTC. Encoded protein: CASSLTDQETQYF.

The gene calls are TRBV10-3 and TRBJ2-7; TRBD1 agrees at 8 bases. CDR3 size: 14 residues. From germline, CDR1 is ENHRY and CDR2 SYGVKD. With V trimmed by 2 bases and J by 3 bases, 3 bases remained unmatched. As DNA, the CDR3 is TGTGCCATCAGTGAGGGGACAGGCTTCTACGAGCAGTACTTC. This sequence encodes CAISEGTGFYEQYF.

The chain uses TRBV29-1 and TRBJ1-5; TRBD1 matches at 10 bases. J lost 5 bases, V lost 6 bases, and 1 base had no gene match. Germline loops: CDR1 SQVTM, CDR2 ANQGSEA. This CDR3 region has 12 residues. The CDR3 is CSVGTGDQPQHF. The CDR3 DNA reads TGCAGCGTCGGGACAGGGGATCAGCCCCAGCATTTT.

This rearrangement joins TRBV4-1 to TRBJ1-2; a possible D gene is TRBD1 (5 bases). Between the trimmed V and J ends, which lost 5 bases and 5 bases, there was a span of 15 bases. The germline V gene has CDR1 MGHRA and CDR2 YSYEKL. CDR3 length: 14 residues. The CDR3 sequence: CASSSGGGSYGYTF. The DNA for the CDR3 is TGCGCCAGCAGCTCAGGCGGGGGTTCGTATGGCTACACCTTC.

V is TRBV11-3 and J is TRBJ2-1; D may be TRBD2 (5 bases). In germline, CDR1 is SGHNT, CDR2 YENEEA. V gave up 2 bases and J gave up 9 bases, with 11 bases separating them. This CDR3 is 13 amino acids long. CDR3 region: CASSLMGAREQFF. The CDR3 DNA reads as TGTGCCAGCAGCTTAATGGGAGCGCGTGAGCAGTTCTTC.

In DNA form, the CDR3 reads TGTGCCAGCAGTCCAGACAGCTCTGGAAACACCATATATTTT. It encodes CASSPDSSGNTIYF. The chain uses TRBV2 and TRBJ1-3; D is possibly TRBD1 (5 bases). CDR1 and CDR2 (germline): SNHLY, FYNNEI. This CDR3 comprises 14 residues. The V gene lost 5 bases and the J gene lost 0 bases, with 8 bases spanning the gap. Based on the CDR3 plus reference TRBV2 and TRBJ1-3, the full variable domain is EPEVTQTPSHQVTQMGQEVILRCVPISNHLYFYWYRQILGQKVEFLVSFYNNEISEKSEIFDDQFSVERPDGSNFTLKIRSTKLEDSAMYFCASSPDSSGNTIYFGEGSWLTVV.

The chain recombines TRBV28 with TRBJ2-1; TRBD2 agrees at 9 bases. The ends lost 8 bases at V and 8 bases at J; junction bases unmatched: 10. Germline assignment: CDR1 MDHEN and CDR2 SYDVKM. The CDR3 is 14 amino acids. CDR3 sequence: CASVASGRRYEQFF. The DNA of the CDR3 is TGTGCCAGCGTAGCAAGCGGGAGGAGGTATGAGCAGTTCTTC.

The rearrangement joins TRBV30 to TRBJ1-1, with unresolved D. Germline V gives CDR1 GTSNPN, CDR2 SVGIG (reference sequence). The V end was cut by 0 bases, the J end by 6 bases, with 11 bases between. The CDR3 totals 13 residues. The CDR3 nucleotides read TGTGCCTGGAGTGTGAGAGTGAGGGCTGAAGCTTTCTTT. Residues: CAWSVRVRAEAFF.

The CDR3 sequence: CASITQGEAEAFF. Written as DNA, the CDR3 is TGTGCCAGCATTACACAGGGTGAGGCTGAAGCTTTCTTT. This chain uses TRBV6-1 with TRBJ1-1; weak D call: TRBD1 (6 bases). V was cut by 7 bases and J by 6 bases, with 15 bases left in between. Looked up from germline, CDR1 is MNHNS and CDR2 is SASEGT. The CDR3 loop spans 13 amino acids.